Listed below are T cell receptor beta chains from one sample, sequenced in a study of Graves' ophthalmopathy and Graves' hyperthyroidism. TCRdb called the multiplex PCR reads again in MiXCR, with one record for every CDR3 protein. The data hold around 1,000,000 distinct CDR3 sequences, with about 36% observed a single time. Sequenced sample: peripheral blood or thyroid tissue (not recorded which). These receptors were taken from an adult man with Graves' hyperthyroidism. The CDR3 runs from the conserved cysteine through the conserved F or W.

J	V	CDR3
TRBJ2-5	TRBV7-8	CASSLAGAGGETQYF
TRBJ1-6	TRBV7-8	CASSPPRFNSPLHF
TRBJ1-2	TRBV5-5	CASKATGVSYTF
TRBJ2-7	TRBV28	CASSPPGQGTVEQYF
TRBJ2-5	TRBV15	CATSIIQGTGGIETQYF
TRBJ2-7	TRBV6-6	CASSNRDGGYEQYF
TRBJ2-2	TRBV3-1	CASSQASPSGRTGELFF
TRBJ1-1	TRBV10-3	CAIRAGTEAFF
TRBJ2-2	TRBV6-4	CASSPLAGNTGELFF
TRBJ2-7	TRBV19	CASRKLAGDSHEQYF
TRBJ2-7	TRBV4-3	CASSQEGGLYEQYF
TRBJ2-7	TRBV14	CASSHRTVAFQYF
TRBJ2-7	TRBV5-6	CASSLLDYEQYF
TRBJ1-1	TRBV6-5	CASSYSARMPGEAFF
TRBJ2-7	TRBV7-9	CASFRLYEQYF
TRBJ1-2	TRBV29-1	CSVRPGTSGSSTF
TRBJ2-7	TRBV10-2	CASSDLSGNSYEQYF
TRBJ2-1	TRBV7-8	CASSSEAGGTLDNEQFF
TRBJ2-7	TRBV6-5	CASSYTRTGAYEQYF
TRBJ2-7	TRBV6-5	CASNHPGSSYEQYF
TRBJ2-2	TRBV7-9	CASSNTPGTPTGELFF
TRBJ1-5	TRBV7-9	CASSTTGRQPQHF
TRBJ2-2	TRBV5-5	CASSLLQDGELFF
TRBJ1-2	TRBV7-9	CASSPTGAAIYGYTF
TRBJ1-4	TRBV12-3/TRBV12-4	CASSPLDRNEKLFF
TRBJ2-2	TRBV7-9	CASSESRVNTGELFF
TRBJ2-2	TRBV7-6	CASSFPTQDTTGELFF
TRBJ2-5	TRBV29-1	CSVGRGSLTETQYF
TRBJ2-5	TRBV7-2	CASSLQTGNQETQYF
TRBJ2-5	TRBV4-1	CASSQGSHIVGPRETQYF
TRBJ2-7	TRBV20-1	CSARAGTGTYEQYF
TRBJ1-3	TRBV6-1	CASSRGQNSGNTIYF
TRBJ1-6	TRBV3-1	CASSQDVGGRTPLHF
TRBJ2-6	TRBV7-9	CASSRHFSGANVLTF
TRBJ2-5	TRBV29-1	CSVGDRSRETQYF
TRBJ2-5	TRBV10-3	CAIGTLAEQETQYF
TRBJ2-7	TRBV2	CASRIIQGSIGEQYF